A selection of T cell receptor beta chains follows, all from one sample in a study of T cells in localized non-small cell lung cancer. Here immunoSEQ multiplex PCR was the method, and the copy in TCRdb shows in-frame clones only, minus some. The sample carries about 51,000 clones, 81% recorded once. The specimen comprised peripheral blood mononuclear cells, sampled before any cancer treatment. These TCRs come from a man between 40 and 75 years old with stage III lung adenocarcinoma. Each CDR3 is given with its conserved first and last residue. The order of the fields is V gene, D gene, J gene, clone size, CDR3 protein, CDR3 DNA. The D gene is left open where the match is weak. Size is stated for part of the rows, as once, few or many counts, or as a class when the clone is expanded.

v_gene: TRBV4-1
d_gene: TRBD2
j_gene: TRBJ2-3
abundance: -
CDR3aa: CASSQEPGLAAHTQYF
CDR3nt: TGCGCCAGCAGCCAGGAACCGGGACTAGCGGCCCATACGCAGTATTTT

v_gene: TRBV5-1
d_gene: TRBD1
j_gene: TRBJ2-2
abundance: -
CDR3aa: CASSHDPGQGGELFF
CDR3nt: TGCGCCAGCAGTCATGACCCCGGACAGGGCGGGGAGCTGTTTTTT

v_gene: TRBV28
d_gene: TRBD1
j_gene: TRBJ2-1
abundance: -
CDR3aa: CASRIGGTGYNEQFF
CDR3nt: TGTGCCAGCAGAATAGGTGGGACAGGCTACAATGAGCAGTTCTTC

v_gene: TRBV6-5
d_gene: -
j_gene: TRBJ2-3
abundance: -
CDR3aa: CASSAGLPTDTQYF
CDR3nt: TGTGCCAGCAGCGCGGGACTCCCCACAGATACGCAGTATTTT

v_gene: TRBV10-1
d_gene: TRBD2
j_gene: TRBJ2-1
abundance: -
CDR3aa: CASSESRGGTYNEQFF
CDR3nt: TGCGCCAGCAGTGAGTCGCGGGGGGGGACCTACAATGAGCAGTTCTTC

v_gene: TRBV27
d_gene: TRBD1
j_gene: TRBJ2-2
abundance: -
CDR3aa: CASSLRGQGTELFF
CDR3nt: TGTGCCAGCAGTTTAAGGGGACAGGGGACCGAGCTGTTTTTT

v_gene: TRBV30
d_gene: -
j_gene: TRBJ2-2
abundance: -
CDR3aa: CAWTRSETGELFF
CDR3nt: TGTGCCTGGACCCGATCAGAGACCGGGGAGCTGTTTTTT

v_gene: TRBV5-1
d_gene: TRBD2
j_gene: TRBJ2-3
abundance: -
CDR3aa: CASRLAGARDTQYF
CDR3nt: TGCGCCAGCCGACTAGCGGGGGCACGAGATACGCAGTATTTT

v_gene: TRBV6-4
d_gene: TRBD2
j_gene: TRBJ2-1
abundance: few
CDR3aa: CASSARSGGEFNEQFF
CDR3nt: TGTGCCAGCAGTGCCCGCAGCGGGGGGGAATTCAATGAGCAGTTCTTC

v_gene: TRBV5-4
d_gene: -
j_gene: TRBJ2-1
abundance: -
CDR3aa: CASSLGGRSDNEQFF
CDR3nt: TGTGCCAGCAGCTTGGGGGGGCGCAGTGACAATGAGCAGTTCTTC

v_gene: TRBV10-2
d_gene: TRBD2
j_gene: TRBJ2-7
abundance: few
CDR3aa: CASSDPGGTSMYEQYF
CDR3nt: TGCGCCAGCAGCGACCCGGGGGGGACTAGTATGTACGAGCAGTACTTC

v_gene: TRBV15
d_gene: TRBD1
j_gene: TRBJ2-7
abundance: -
CDR3aa: CATSRVGQGERYEQYF
CDR3nt: TGTGCCACCAGCAGGGTTGGACAGGGAGAGAGGTACGAGCAGTACTTC

v_gene: TRBV6-6
d_gene: TRBD1
j_gene: TRBJ2-5
abundance: -
CDR3aa: CASSYKSPGGETQYF
CDR3nt: TGTGCCAGCAGTTACAAGAGTCCAGGGGGAGAGACCCAGTACTTC

v_gene: TRBV5-1
d_gene: -
j_gene: TRBJ2-5
abundance: few
CDR3aa: CASSSLQGETQYF
CDR3nt: TGCGCCAGCAGCTCCCTACAGGGAGAGACCCAGTACTTC

v_gene: TRBV4-2
d_gene: -
j_gene: TRBJ2-7
abundance: once
CDR3aa: CASSLVYEQYF
CDR3nt: TGTGCCAGCAGCTTAGTCTACGAGCAGTACTTC

v_gene: TRBV11-2
d_gene: -
j_gene: TRBJ2-2
abundance: -
CDR3aa: CASSLDRSGELFF
CDR3nt: TGTGCCAGCAGCTTAGATAGATCCGGGGAGCTGTTTTTT

v_gene: TRBV30
d_gene: -
j_gene: TRBJ2-7
abundance: -
CDR3aa: CAWTPDFQSYEQYF
CDR3nt: TGTGCCTGGACCCCTGACTTTCAGAGCTACGAGCAGTACTTC

v_gene: TRBV15
d_gene: -
j_gene: TRBJ2-5
abundance: -
CDR3aa: CATTLGAGNQETQYF
CDR3nt: TGTGCCACCACCTTGGGAGCTGGGAACCAAGAGACCCAGTACTTC

v_gene: TRBV9
d_gene: -
j_gene: TRBJ2-4
abundance: -
CDR3aa: CASTPGITYAKNIQYF
CDR3nt: TGTGCCAGCACCCCAGGGATTACCTATGCCAAAAACATTCAGTACTTC

v_gene: TRBV2
d_gene: -
j_gene: TRBJ1-5
abundance: -
CDR3aa: CASSENSFFSNQPQHF
CDR3nt: TGTGCCAGCAGTGAAAACAGCTTTTTTAGCAATCAGCCCCAGCATTTT

v_gene: TRBV6-1
d_gene: -
j_gene: TRBJ1-2
abundance: -
CDR3aa: CAISESRGKSNYGYTF
CDR3nt: TGTGCCATCAGTGAGTCGAGGGGCAAATCTAACTATGGCTACACCTTC

v_gene: TRBV9
d_gene: -
j_gene: TRBJ2-7
abundance: -
CDR3aa: CASSVAPEVYEQYF
CDR3nt: TGTGCCAGCAGCGTAGCGCCGGAGGTCTACGAGCAGTACTTC

v_gene: TRBV5-6
d_gene: -
j_gene: TRBJ2-1
abundance: -
CDR3aa: CASSLAPNEQFF
CDR3nt: TGTGCCAGCAGCTTGGCACCCAATGAGCAGTTCTTC

v_gene: TRBV5-4
d_gene: -
j_gene: TRBJ2-5
abundance: -
CDR3aa: CASSLYRERETQYF
CDR3nt: TGTGCCAGCAGCTTGTACAGGGAAAGGGAGACCCAGTACTTC

v_gene: TRBV6-6
d_gene: TRBD1
j_gene: TRBJ2-3
abundance: -
CDR3aa: CASSLTGTGGDTQYF
CDR3nt: TGTGCCAGCAGTCTTACCGGGACAGGGGGAGATACGCAGTATTTT

v_gene: TRBV7-3
d_gene: -
j_gene: TRBJ2-7
abundance: -
CDR3aa: CASSLSQGKEQYF
CDR3nt: TGTGCCAGCAGCTTATCACAGGGAAAGGAGCAGTACTTC

v_gene: TRBV5-6
d_gene: TRBD1
j_gene: TRBJ1-2
abundance: -
CDR3aa: CASSPPGGWYGYTF
CDR3nt: TGTGCCAGCAGCCCGCCAGGGGGTTGGTATGGCTACACCTTC

v_gene: TRBV27
d_gene: -
j_gene: TRBJ2-1
abundance: once
CDR3aa: CASSLRSSYNEQFF
CDR3nt: TGTGCCAGCAGCCTCAGGAGCTCCTACAATGAGCAGTTCTTC

v_gene: TRBV29-1
d_gene: TRBD2
j_gene: TRBJ2-1
abundance: once
CDR3aa: CSVEGLAGGLMFEQFF
CDR3nt: TGCAGCGTTGAAGGACTAGCGGGGGGGCTAATGTTTGAGCAGTTCTTC

v_gene: TRBV11-2
d_gene: -
j_gene: TRBJ2-5
abundance: -
CDR3aa: CASSFSHQETQYF
CDR3nt: TGTGCCAGCAGCTTTTCGCATCAAGAGACCCAGTACTTC

v_gene: TRBV10-2
d_gene: TRBD2
j_gene: TRBJ2-7
abundance: -
CDR3aa: CASSGLASGASYEQYF
CDR3nt: TGCGCCAGCAGTGGATTAGCTAGCGGGGCTTCCTACGAGCAGTACTTC

v_gene: TRBV11-3
d_gene: -
j_gene: TRBJ2-1
abundance: -
CDR3aa: CASSLEGSYNEQFF
CDR3nt: TGTGCCAGCAGCTTGGAGGGGTCCTACAATGAGCAGTTCTTC

v_gene: TRBV19
d_gene: TRBD1
j_gene: TRBJ1-6
abundance: -
CDR3aa: CASSIRDSGSPLHF
CDR3nt: TGTGCCAGTAGTATTAGGGACAGCGGTTCACCCCTCCACTTT

v_gene: TRBV2
d_gene: TRBD1
j_gene: TRBJ2-7
abundance: -
CDR3aa: CASTPSPDRVYEQYF
CDR3nt: TGTGCCAGCACCCCCTCCCCGGACAGGGTCTACGAGCAGTACTTC

v_gene: TRBV11-3
d_gene: TRBD2
j_gene: TRBJ2-3
abundance: -
CDR3aa: CASSSGLAANTDTQYF
CDR3nt: TGTGCCAGCAGCTCGGGACTAGCGGCCAACACAGATACGCAGTATTTT

v_gene: TRBV7-3
d_gene: -
j_gene: TRBJ2-3
abundance: -
CDR3aa: CASSLRPDYFSTDTQYF
CDR3nt: TGTGCCAGCAGCTTAAGGCCGGACTACTTTAGCACAGATACGCAGTATTTT

v_gene: TRBV6-1
d_gene: TRBD1
j_gene: TRBJ2-7
abundance: -
CDR3aa: CASRPGQGYEQYF
CDR3nt: TGTGCCAGCAGGCCGGGACAGGGCTACGAGCAGTACTTC

v_gene: TRBV9
d_gene: TRBD1
j_gene: TRBJ2-2
abundance: -
CDR3aa: CASSVGNRGNTGELFF
CDR3nt: TGTGCCAGCAGCGTAGGCAACAGGGGGAACACCGGGGAGCTGTTTTTT

v_gene: TRBV5-1
d_gene: TRBD2
j_gene: TRBJ2-3
abundance: -
CDR3aa: CASRGLAGEGSTDTQYF
CDR3nt: TGCGCCAGCAGGGGCCTAGCGGGGGAAGGGAGCACAGATACGCAGTATTTT

v_gene: TRBV5-1
d_gene: -
j_gene: TRBJ2-2
abundance: -
CDR3aa: CASSLGTPNTGELFF
CDR3nt: TGCGCCAGCAGCCTCGGGACTCCGAACACCGGGGAGCTGTTTTTT

v_gene: TRBV5-1
d_gene: TRBD1
j_gene: TRBJ2-7
abundance: -
CDR3aa: CASSPRTGEDYEQYF
CDR3nt: TGCGCCAGCAGCCCCCGGACAGGTGAAGACTACGAGCAGTACTTC

v_gene: TRBV6-6
d_gene: -
j_gene: TRBJ2-1
abundance: -
CDR3aa: CASSYVGGNEQFF
CDR3nt: TGTGCCAGCAGTTACGTAGGGGGCAATGAGCAGTTCTTC

v_gene: TRBV4-2
d_gene: TRBD1
j_gene: TRBJ2-2
abundance: -
CDR3aa: CASSQSYRGQVTGELFF
CDR3nt: TGTGCCAGCAGCCAAAGCTACAGGGGGCAGGTCACCGGGGAGCTGTTTTTT

v_gene: TRBV4-2
d_gene: -
j_gene: TRBJ2-1
abundance: -
CDR3aa: CASSQGHRLEGDEQFF
CDR3nt: TGTGCCAGCAGCCAAGGGCACCGCCTAGAGGGGGATGAGCAGTTCTTC

v_gene: TRBV2
d_gene: -
j_gene: TRBJ2-7
abundance: -
CDR3aa: CASNGGSTYEQYF
CDR3nt: TGTGCCAGCAACGGGGGTTCCACCTACGAGCAGTACTTC

v_gene: TRBV2
d_gene: -
j_gene: TRBJ1-5
abundance: -
CDR3aa: CASMVGEGQPQHF
CDR3nt: TGTGCCAGCATGGTGGGGGAAGGTCAGCCCCAGCATTTT

v_gene: TRBV6-6
d_gene: -
j_gene: TRBJ1-1
abundance: -
CDR3aa: CASSYTAEAFF
CDR3nt: TGTGCCAGCAGTTACACGGCCGAAGCTTTCTTT

v_gene: TRBV9
d_gene: -
j_gene: TRBJ2-1
abundance: few
CDR3aa: CASSVSLGGGLGNEQFF
CDR3nt: TGTGCCAGCAGCGTATCCCTAGGGGGGGGGCTTGGGAATGAGCAGTTCTTC

v_gene: TRBV6-1
d_gene: -
j_gene: TRBJ2-1
abundance: -
CDR3aa: CASNRAANNEQFF
CDR3nt: TGTGCCAGCAACCGAGCAGCAAACAATGAGCAGTTCTTC

v_gene: TRBV10-3
d_gene: -
j_gene: TRBJ2-4
abundance: -
CDR3aa: CAISETGTGDIQYF
CDR3nt: TGTGCCATCAGCGAGACAGGGACGGGAGACATTCAGTACTTC

v_gene: TRBV5-8
d_gene: TRBD1
j_gene: TRBJ1-6
abundance: -
CDR3aa: CASSSDRGPLYQNSPLHF
CDR3nt: TGTGCCAGCAGCTCTGACAGGGGACCCCTCTATCAAAATTCACCCCTCCACTTT

v_gene: TRBV6-6
d_gene: -
j_gene: TRBJ2-7
abundance: -
CDR3aa: CASSPSYAPYEQYF
CDR3nt: TGTGCCAGCAGCCCGTCATACGCCCCCTACGAGCAGTACTTC

v_gene: TRBV2
d_gene: TRBD2
j_gene: TRBJ2-3
abundance: -
CDR3aa: CASSVNSGGSGTDTQYF
CDR3nt: TGTGCCAGCAGTGTGAATAGCGGGGGGTCTGGCACAGATACGCAGTATTTT